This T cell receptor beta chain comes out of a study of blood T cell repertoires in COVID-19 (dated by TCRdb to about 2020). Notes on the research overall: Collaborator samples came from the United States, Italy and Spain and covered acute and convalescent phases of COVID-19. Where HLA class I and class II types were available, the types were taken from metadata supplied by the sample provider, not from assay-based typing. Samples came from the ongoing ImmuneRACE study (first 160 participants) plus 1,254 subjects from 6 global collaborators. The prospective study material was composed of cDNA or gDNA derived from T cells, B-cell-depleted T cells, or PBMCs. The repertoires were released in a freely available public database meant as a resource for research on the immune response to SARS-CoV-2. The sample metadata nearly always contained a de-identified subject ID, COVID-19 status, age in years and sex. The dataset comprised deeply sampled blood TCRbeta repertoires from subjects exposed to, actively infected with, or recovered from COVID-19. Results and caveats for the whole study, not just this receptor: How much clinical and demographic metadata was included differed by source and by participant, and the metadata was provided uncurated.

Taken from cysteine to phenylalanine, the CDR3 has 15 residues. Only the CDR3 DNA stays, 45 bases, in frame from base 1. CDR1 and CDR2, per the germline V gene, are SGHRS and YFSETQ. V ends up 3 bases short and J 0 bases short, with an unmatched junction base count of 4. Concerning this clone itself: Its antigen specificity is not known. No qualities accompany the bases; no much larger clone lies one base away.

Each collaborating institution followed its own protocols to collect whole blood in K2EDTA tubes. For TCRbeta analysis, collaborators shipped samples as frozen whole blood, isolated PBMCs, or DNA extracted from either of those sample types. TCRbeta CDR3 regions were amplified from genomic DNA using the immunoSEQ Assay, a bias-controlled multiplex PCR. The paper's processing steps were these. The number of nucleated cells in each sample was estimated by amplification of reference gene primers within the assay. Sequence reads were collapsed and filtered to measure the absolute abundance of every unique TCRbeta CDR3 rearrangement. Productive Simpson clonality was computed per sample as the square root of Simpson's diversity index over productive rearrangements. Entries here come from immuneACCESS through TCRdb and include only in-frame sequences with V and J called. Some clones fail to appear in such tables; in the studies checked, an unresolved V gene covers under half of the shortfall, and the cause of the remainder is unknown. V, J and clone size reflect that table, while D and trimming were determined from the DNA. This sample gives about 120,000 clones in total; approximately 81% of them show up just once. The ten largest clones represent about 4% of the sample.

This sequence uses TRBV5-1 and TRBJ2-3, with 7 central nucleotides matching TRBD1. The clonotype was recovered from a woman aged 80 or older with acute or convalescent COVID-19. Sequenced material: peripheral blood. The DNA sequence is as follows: TGCGCCAGCAGCTCCGGGACAGCTAGCACAGATACGCAGTATTTT. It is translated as CASSSGTASTDTQYF.